Listed here are 30 T cell receptor beta chains from one sample, sequenced in a study of blood T cells in healthy people across ages. Alongside a J-beta primer mix, a sample-barcoded 5' primer served in a second PCR lasting about 7 to 11 cycles. Via MiXCR, TCRdb re-called the 5' RACE reads, giving one row per CDR3 protein. The sample yields around 1.7 million distinct CDR3 sequences, roughly 27% seen once. Material for sequencing was blood. These receptors were taken from a woman aged 25 to 39 in good health.

This chain connects TRBV4-2 to TRBJ2-1, with 11 nucleotides matching TRBD2. Germline-derived CDR1 and CDR2 are LGHNA and YNFKEQ. This CDR3 contains 15 residues. After removal of 0 bases from V and 9 bases from J, the junction contained 4 bases not matched to a gene. The CDR3 loop reads CASSQEVLAGAEQFF. The CDR3 DNA reads TGTGCCAGCAGCCAAGAGGTACTAGCGGGAGCTGAGCAGTTCTTC.

This clonotype was detected ten times or more. The chain couples TRBV7-9 to TRBJ2-6, with unresolved D. V lost 2 bases and J lost 0, with 5 bases in between. Germline V CDR1 and CDR2: SEHNR, FQNEAQ (reference sequence). The CDR3 loop spans 15 amino acids. The CDR3, as DNA: TGTGCCAGCAGCTTACGAAACTCTGGGGCCAACGTCCTGACTTTC. This translates into CASSLRNSGANVLTF.

This CDR3 reads CASSLGLRGLGQPQHF. The CDR3 nucleotides are TGTGCCAGCAGTTTAGGGTTGAGGGGGCTGGGGCAGCCCCAGCATTTT. The chain joins TRBV27 to TRBJ1-5, with 7 bases lining up with TRBD1. CDR1 MNHEY and CDR2 SMNVEV come from the germline V gene (reference sequence). The J segment lost 7 bases and the V segment lost 2 bases, leaving 11 bases of the junction unmatched. This CDR3 comprises 16 residues.

This clonotype was counted many times. V is TRBV29-1 and J is TRBJ2-1; 7 nucleotides agree with TRBD2. The CDR3 has 15 amino acids. Germline V gene sequence: CDR1 SQVTM, CDR2 ANQGSEA. V dropped 5 bases and J dropped 8; count of bases not matched to a gene: 15. This CDR3 is CSVLPGDYIIDEQFF. CDR3 nucleotides: TGCAGCGTTTTACCCGGGGACTACATAATTGATGAGCAGTTCTTC.

On this clonotype itself: One end of the junction fails to match germline, which may point to a read error. V usage is TRBV12-3 or TRBV12-4 and J usage is TRBJ1-6; 7 bases are a match to TRBD1. This CDR3 spans 16 amino acids. The CDR3 bases are TGTGCCAGCAGTCGTCTCAACAGGGGCACGAATTCACCCCGCCACTTT. Translation gives CASSRLNRGTNSPRHF.

CDR3 DNA: TGTGCCACCAGCACCCGACGGGGTGAGCAGTTCTTC. Translated: CATSTRRGEQFF. The rearrangement joins TRBV15 to TRBJ2-1; maybe TRBD2 (5 bases). Germline V lookup: CDR1 LNHNV, CDR2 YYDKDF (reference sequence). Trimming stripped 4 bases from V and 9 bases from J, with 10 bases between. This CDR3 has 12 residues.

This clonotype has more than one count but fewer than ten. The chain employs TRBV7-2 and TRBJ1-6; 7 bases are a match to TRBD1. Trimming at V came to 4 bases and at J to 9 bases, leaving 9 bases not matched to a gene. CDR1 is SGHTA, CDR2 FQGNSA, per germline. The CDR3 has 15 amino acids. Written as DNA, the CDR3 is TGTGCCAGCAGCTCTAACAGGGGATCGGGTTCACCCCTCCACTTT. Residues: CASSSNRGSGSPLHF.

This clonotype was seen ten or more times. The V call is TRBV11-2, the J call TRBJ2-7; D is perhaps TRBD1 or TRBD2 (5 bases each). CDR1 SGHAT and CDR2 FQNNGV come from the germline V gene. CDR3 length: 15 residues. V lost 5 bases, J lost 6 bases, and 20 bases lay in between. CDR3 in DNA: TGTGCCAGCAGCCAACCCGGGGCCATGCTAGGCGAGCAGTACTTC. Residues: CASSQPGAMLGEQYF.

J is TRBJ2-5 and V is TRBV7-2; tentative D call: TRBD2 (7 bases). The CDR3 runs 16 residues. Germline values: CDR1 SGHTA, CDR2 FQGNSA. The V end lost 6 bases, the J end lost 5 bases, and 22 bases lay between the germline ends. DNA for the CDR3: TGTGCCAGCAGAAAGGGGTCGGGGGGCCCTTGGGAGACCCAGTACTTC. Translation: CASRKGSGGPWETQYF. Together with reference TRBV7-2 and TRBJ2-5, the CDR3 gives the full variable domain: GAGVSQSPSNKVTEKGKDVELRCDPISGHTALYWYRQSLGQGLEFLIYFQGNSAPDKSGLPSDRFSAERTGGSVSTLTIQRTQQEDSAVYLCASRKGSGGPWETQYFGPGTRLLVL.

V is TRBV29-1 and J is TRBJ1-2, with TRBD1 as a possible D gene (5 bases). The CDR3 has 12 residues. Germline-derived CDR1 and CDR2 are SQVTM and ANQGSEA. Trimming removed 5 bases at V and 4 bases at J, with 11 bases between. The CDR3 DNA is TGCAGCGTTTGGACATCCCTCTATGGCTACACCTTC. Translating it yields CSVWTSLYGYTF.

This sequence joins TRBV20-1 and TRBJ1-1, with TRBD1 matching over 7 bases. CDR3 size: 13 residues. J lost 0 bases, V lost 5 bases, and 3 bases had no gene match. Per germline, CDR1 DFQATT and CDR2 SNEGSKA (reference sequence). CDR3 loop: CSAADRVNTEAFF. In nucleotides, the CDR3 is TGCAGTGCTGCCGACAGGGTGAACACTGAAGCTTTCTTT.

This clonotype was counted between two and nine times. This rearrangement joins TRBV12-3 or TRBV12-4 to TRBJ2-1, with unresolved D. The CDR3 sequence is 11 residues long. The V end lost 6 bases, the J end lost 12 bases, and 12 bases lay between the germline ends. CDR3 amino acids: CASSPGGVQFF. The CDR3 DNA is TGTGCCAGCAGCCCCGGTGGGGTGCAGTTCTTC.

A note on this clonotype: One end of the junction varies from germline; a read error may be responsible. This sequence joins TRBV7-6 and TRBJ2-5; TRBD1 matches at 10 bases. The CDR3 runs to 16 residues. Germline values: CDR1 SGHVS, CDR2 FNYEAQ. In DNA, the CDR3 is TGTGCCAGCAACTTAGTCGGCGGACAGGGGGTAGAGACCCAGTACTTC. The encoded protein is CASNLVGGQGVETQYF.

About this clonotype itself: Being one base from a much bigger clone, this may be a read error. The chain recombines TRBV12-3 or TRBV12-4 with TRBJ2-1; TRBD1 agrees at 7 bases. J lost 9 bases, V lost 6 bases, and 2 bases had no gene match. The CDR3 covers 11 residues. In nucleotides, the CDR3 is TGTGCCAGCAGACAGGGGTTTGAGCAGTTCTTC. This codes for CASRQGFEQFF.

CDR3 in DNA: TGTGCCAGCCGGGGGTTTGCATCCTACAATGAGCAGTTCTTC. Amino acid sequence: CASRGFASYNEQFF. The J gene is TRBJ2-1, the V gene TRBV27, with D perhaps TRBD2 (6 bases). Trimming shortened V by 8 bases and J by 1 base, and 12 bases separated the two germline ends. The CDR3 contains 14 residues. Germline V lookup: CDR1 MNHEY, CDR2 SMNVEV (reference sequence).

Notes on this clonotype: A much bigger clone sits one base away, suggesting this may be a read error. The DNA for the CDR3 is TGTGCCAGCAGTTGTCTCGGGCGGGAGTTTGACGAGCAGTTCTTC. Its translation is CASSCLGREFDEQFF. This sequence joins TRBV6-2 or TRBV6-3 and TRBJ2-1; the match to TRBD2 covers 7 bases. CDR1 and CDR2 (germline): MNHEY, SVGEGT. After removal of 4 bases from V and 10 bases from J, the junction contained 13 bases not matched to a gene. This CDR3 comprises 15 residues.

The V and J genes are TRBV12-3 or TRBV12-4 and TRBJ2-5; 12 bases are a match to TRBD1. CDR3 size: 16 residues. Trimming at V came to 7 bases and at J to 2 bases, leaving 8 bases not matched to a gene. As DNA, the CDR3 is TGTGCCAGCAACTCCTTGGGACAGGGGGCTCAAGAGACCCAGTACTTC. It specifies CASNSLGQGAQETQYF.

The V gene is TRBV29-1, the J gene TRBJ2-1, with 10 bases lining up with TRBD2. The CDR3 length is 18 residues. Trimming cost V 1 base and J 7 bases; bases outside gene matches: 16. Germline V CDR1 and CDR2: SQVTM, ANQGSEA. The CDR3: CSVEGAGGKTPPLNEQFF. CDR3 coding DNA: TGCAGCGTTGAAGGAGCGGGGGGGAAAACACCGCCATTGAATGAGCAGTTCTTC.

This clonotype was found a few times. The J gene is TRBJ2-2, the V gene TRBV29-1; 10 positions match TRBD2. Germline loops: CDR1 SQVTM, CDR2 ANQGSEA. The V segment lost 5 bases and the J segment 7 bases; nucleotides outside the gene matches: 10. The CDR3 is 15 residues long. CDR3 loop: CSVSASGSGNGELFF. The CDR3 DNA reads as TGCAGCGTTTCCGCTAGCGGGAGTGGTAACGGGGAGCTGTTTTTT.

The table lists this clonotype with a few counts. V gene TRBV5-1 combines with J gene TRBJ2-1; D is undetermined. The germline CDR1 and CDR2 sequences are SGHRS and YFSETQ. V dropped 2 bases and J dropped 2 bases, with 5 bases sitting between them. CDR3 length: 13 amino acids. CDR3 sequence reads: CASSFETYNEQFF. The CDR3, as DNA: TGCGCCAGCAGCTTTGAGACCTACAATGAGCAGTTCTTC. Variable domain in full (rest from reference TRBV5-1 and TRBJ2-1): KAGVTQTPRYLIKTRGQQVTLSCSPISGHRSVSWYQQTPGQGLQFLFEYFSETQRNKGNFPGRFSGRQFSNSRSEMNVSTLELGDSALYLCASSFETYNEQFFGPGTRLTVL.

The V gene is TRBV2, the J gene TRBJ2-7; D possibly corresponds to TRBD1 (6 bases). CDR1 is SNHLY, CDR2 FYNNEI, per germline. Deletions cut 1 base from V and 4 bases from J, with 8 bases between. The length of the CDR3 is 13 residues. The CDR3 loop is CASSEGQEYEQYV. The DNA for the CDR3 is TGTGCCAGCAGTGAAGGACAGGAATACGAGCAGTACGTC.

A few counts support this clonotype. The chain links TRBV4-2 to TRBJ2-5; TRBD2 agrees at 11 bases. Losses at the gene ends were 2 bases for V and 5 bases for J; bases not matched to a gene: 4. CDR1 is LGHNA and CDR2 is YNFKEQ in the germline V gene. The CDR3 totals 15 residues. Written as DNA, the CDR3 is TGTGCCAGCAGCCAATTAGCGGGGGGGCCTGAGACCCAGTACTTC. Amino acid sequence: CASSQLAGGPETQYF.

This clonotype was counted between two and nine times. V usage is TRBV2 and J usage is TRBJ2-5; 10 nucleotides agree with TRBD2. Germline V gene sequence: CDR1 SNHLY, CDR2 FYNNEI. This CDR3 contains 15 residues. J lost 5 bases, V lost 7 bases, and 10 bases had no gene match. CDR3 in amino acids: CASNLAGATTETQYF. CDR3 DNA sequence: TGTGCCAGCAATCTAGCGGGGGCCACGACGGAGACCCAGTACTTC.

This clonotype has only a few counts. The chain is built from TRBV4-1 and TRBJ1-5; tentative D call: TRBD1 (6 bases). Trimming left V 2 bases short and J 7 bases short, with 12 bases between. There are 14 residues in the CDR3. Per the germline V gene, CDR1 is MGHRA and CDR2 is YSYEKL. The CDR3 protein is CASSQNTGTQPQHF. The CDR3 nucleotides read TGCGCCAGCAGCCAAAACACAGGGACCCAGCCCCAGCATTTT.

This clonotype was seen ten or more times. The V gene is TRBV5-1, the J gene TRBJ2-5; D possibly corresponds to TRBD2 (6 bases). CDR1 is SGHRS, CDR2 YFSETQ, per germline. CDR3 length: 15 residues. Trimming pared 7 bases from V and 2 bases from J, leaving 18 bases between. Written as DNA, the CDR3 is TGCGCCAGCCGGTTGACTAGTCTGGATCAAGAGACCCAGTACTTC. Amino acid sequence: CASRLTSLDQETQYF.

This clonotype was recorded a few times. The CDR3 nucleotides read TGTGCCAGCCGGAAAAGCGGGAGGTCGGGCACTGAAGCTTTCTTT. Translated: CASRKSGRSGTEAFF. The rearrangement links TRBV6-5 to TRBJ1-1; unclear D gene. V was trimmed by 8 bases and J by 4 bases, leaving 20 bases between them. The CDR3 runs 15 residues. Germline CDR1 reads MNHEY; CDR2 reads SVGAGI.

The chain couples TRBV27 to TRBJ1-1, with TRBD1 identical over 7 bases. Germline V CDR1 and CDR2: MNHEY, SMNVEV (reference sequence). The CDR3 contains 15 residues. J was trimmed by 7 bases and V by 5 bases; bases with no gene match: 13. The CDR3, as DNA: TGTGCCAGCAGTCGGATCCAGGGGGGCCCTTATGAAGCTTTCTTT. Amino acid sequence: CASSRIQGGPYEAFF.

This chain connects TRBV7-9 to TRBJ2-7, with D perhaps being TRBD1 or TRBD2 (5 bases each). Germline V gives CDR1 SEHNR, CDR2 FQNEAQ (reference sequence). Between the trimmed V and J ends, which lost 1 base and 2 bases, there was a span of 15 bases. The CDR3 is 16 residues long. Here the CDR3 DNA reads TGTGCCAGCAGCTTAGAGGGAGTGCCAGGGCCCTACGAGCAGTACTTC. Its translation is CASSLEGVPGPYEQYF.

This clonotype was seen only a few times. The chain joins TRBV6-6 to TRBJ2-1; 10 bases are a match to TRBD2. This CDR3 spans 13 amino acids. Germline loops: CDR1 MNHNY, CDR2 SVGAGI (reference sequence). V shed 0 bases and J 10 bases; nucleotides not matched to a gene: 0. The CDR3 coding sequence is TGTGCCAGCAGTTACTCGACTAGCGGGGAGCAGTTCTTC. It is translated as CASSYSTSGEQFF.

This clonotype was counted a few times. The CDR3 DNA sequence: TGCGCCAGCAGAACCGGGACTAGCGGGTACAATGAGCAGTTCTTC. Its translation: CASRTGTSGYNEQFF. The gene calls are TRBV10-2 and TRBJ2-1; TRBD2 aligns across 12 bases. Unmatched junction bases numbered 4, after V lost 6 bases and J lost 4 bases. The CDR3 loop spans 15 amino acids. Germline V gene sequence: CDR1 WSHSY, CDR2 SAAADI.